Sequencing of this T cell receptor beta chain was carried out in a study of CD8+CD57+ T cells in acquired aplastic anemia. Study in general: Across the sorted CD4+ and CD8+ cells, DNA amounts averaged approximately 3.1 ug. CD4+ cells from healthy donors averaged approximately 11 million reads. Study results and limitations: No significant difference in CD8+ Simpson's diversity was found between patients and controls. Patients and controls were found to share twenty-nine CD8+ CDR3 sequences.

This CDR3 comprises 17 residues. Trimming took 2 bases from V and 1 from J; bases not matched to a gene: 1. The germline V gene has CDR1 MDHEN and CDR2 SYDVKM. Genomic DNA templated the TCR beta VDJ and CDR3 profiling. MiXCR, run by TCRdb on the reads, gives a single entry per CDR3 protein. In the table there are about 190,000 distinct CDR3 sequences, roughly half of which are singletons. In this sample, this clonotype turned up a few times. What it binds is not known. The sequencing input was sorted CD4+, CD8+, or CD8+CD57+ T cells (not recorded which) from PBMCs. The TCR comes from a human donor in good health, serving as a control. The rearrangement links TRBV28 to TRBJ2-2, with 13 bases aligning to TRBD2. In nucleotides, the CDR3 is TGTGCCAGCAGTTTACGACTAGCGGGGGGGAACACCGGGGAGCTGTTTTTT. It codes for CASSLRLAGGNTGELFF.